In its sample, the clone carrying this T cell receptor (beta chain) was seen a few times. Antigen: not known. The data belong to a study of neurological immune-mediated disorders. With 10-nucleotide random UMIs included, cDNA was synthesized by 5'RACE. TCRdb reanalysed the 5' RACE reads using MiXCR and keeps one entry per CDR3 protein. The sample holds 55,000 to 75,000 distinct CDR3 sequences; approximately 14% are singletons and the top ten take around 4.3%. Sample time point: longitudinal time-point 1 (baseline). Where libraries were unsorted, they were derived from 2 million PBMCs stored at -80 degrees C. General study findings and limits: No sharing of CDR3 amino acid sequences was observed among expanded clones across subjects, suggesting private repertoires in all groups.

The material sequenced was PBMCs. The origin of this receptor is a female donor with HTLV-1-associated myelopathy (HAM/TSP).

The CDR3 sequence is CASSLKLAGGLGTDTQYF. CDR3 sequence (DNA): TGTGCCAGCAGCTTAAAGCTAGCGGGGGGGCTGGGAACAGATACGCAGTATTTT. The V call is TRBV7-2, the J call TRBJ2-3, with TRBD2 matching 12 bases. Germline V gives CDR1 SGHTA, CDR2 FQGNSA. There are 18 residues in the CDR3. The ends lost 2 bases at V and 3 bases at J; junction bases unmatched: 9.